One sample yielded the 27 T cell receptor beta chains listed below, sequenced in a study of blood T cell repertoires in COVID-19. The protocol was immunoSEQ multiplex PCR, while the TCRdb copy is restricted to in-frame clones and leaves out a portion. The sample has roughly 100,000 clones; around nine tenths are singletons. Sequencing was performed on peripheral blood. Every receptor here comes from a human donor in a cohort sampled during active COVID-19.

The chain recombines TRBV6-5 with TRBJ2-2; the match to TRBD1 covers 8 bases. This CDR3 contains 15 residues. J lost 3 bases, V lost 9 bases, and 9 bases had no gene match. Germline loops: CDR1 MNHEY, CDR2 SVGAGI. CDR3 in DNA: TGTGCCAGTCGTGCAGGGGGCGTTTACACCGGGGAGCTGTTTTTT. Translated, it gives CASRAGGVYTGELFF.

The chain has TRBV5-1 and TRBJ2-2, with a possible D match to TRBD1 (6 bases). V lost 0 bases, J lost 0 bases, and 9 bases lay in between. This CDR3 comprises 16 residues. Germline V gives CDR1 SGHRS, CDR2 YFSETQ. The CDR3 nucleotides read TGCGCCAGCAGCTTGGTTGGGGGCACGAACACCGGGGAGCTGTTTTTT. It encodes CASSLVGGTNTGELFF.

The rearrangement uses TRBV7-9 and TRBJ1-1; 9 nucleotides line up with TRBD1. Germline CDR1 and CDR2: SEHNR and FQNEAQ (reference sequence). J lost 5 bases, V lost 3 bases, and 4 bases had no gene match. The CDR3 spans 14 residues. The chain's CDR3 is CASSFGQGSTEAFF. In DNA, the CDR3 is TGTGCCAGCAGCTTCGGACAGGGGTCTACTGAAGCTTTCTTT. The full variable domain, its missing parts supplied by reference TRBV7-9 and TRBJ1-1, is DTGVSQNPRHKITKRGQNVTFRCDPISEHNRLYWYRQTLGQGPEFLTYFQNEAQLEKSRLLSDRFSAERPKGSFSTLEIQRTEQGDSAMYLCASSFGQGSTEAFFGQGTRLTVV.

The V call is TRBV7-2, the J call TRBJ2-7; 7 nucleotides match TRBD2. Germline CDR1 and CDR2: SGHTA and FQGNSA. The V gene end was trimmed by 4 bases and the J gene end by 2 bases; junction bases not matched to a gene: 5. CDR3 length: 14 amino acids. The CDR3 sequence: CASSSRLATYEQYF. CDR3 DNA: TGTGCCAGCAGCTCCCGACTAGCTACCTACGAGCAGTACTTC. Based on the CDR3 plus reference TRBV7-2 and TRBJ2-7, the full variable domain is GAGVSQSPSNKVTEKGKDVELRCDPISGHTALYWYRQSLGQGLEFLIYFQGNSAPDKSGLPSDRFSAERTGGSVSTLTIQRTQQEDSAVYLCASSSRLATYEQYFGPGTRLTVT.

This chain links TRBV9 with TRBJ2-7; D is possibly TRBD2 (7 bases). Per the germline V gene, CDR1 is SGDLS and CDR2 is YYNGEE. Trimming stripped 3 bases from V and 6 bases from J, with 19 bases between. The CDR3 has 15 amino acids. CDR3 in DNA: TGTGCCAGCAGCGAGGGTTCGGGGGGCCAGGGCGAGCAGTACTTC. This codes for CASSEGSGGQGEQYF.

The chain links TRBV12-3 or TRBV12-4 to TRBJ1-2; D call uncertain. The CDR3 runs 13 residues. Trimming removed 4 bases at V and 3 bases at J, with 9 bases between. The CDR3 DNA reads as TGTGCCAGCAGTTGGAGACTCGACTATGGCTACACCTTC. Protein sequence: CASSWRLDYGYTF.

This clone was seen a few times. The chain is built from TRBV6-2 or TRBV6-3 and TRBJ2-7, with 9 bases that match TRBD1. CDR1 is MNHEY, CDR2 SVGEGT, per germline. This CDR3 is built from 14 residues. The V gene end was trimmed by 6 bases and the J gene end by 2 bases; junction bases not matched to a gene: 5. CDR3 DNA: TGTGCCAGCAGCGGACAGGGGTGGACCTACGAGCAGTACTTC. It codes for CASSGQGWTYEQYF.

The chain links TRBV28 to TRBJ2-4, with D possibly TRBD2 on 6 matching bases. V was pared by 9 bases and J by 0 bases, with 12 bases between. The CDR3 loop spans 14 amino acids. The germline V gene has CDR1 MDHEN and CDR2 SYDVKM. As DNA, the CDR3 is TGTGCCAGTAAGACTAGTCTAGCCAAAAACATTCAGTACTTC. Its translation: CASKTSLAKNIQYF.

V gene TRBV5-1 combines with J gene TRBJ1-4; 9 bases fit TRBD1. There are 14 residues in the CDR3. The J segment lost 6 bases and the V segment lost 5 bases, leaving 5 bases of the junction unmatched. Germline assignment: CDR1 SGHRS and CDR2 YFSETQ. CDR3 sequence (DNA): TGCGCCAGCAGGCCTGGGACAGGGCATGAAAAACTGTTTTTT. It codes for CASRPGTGHEKLFF.

V gene TRBV19 combines with J gene TRBJ2-5, with TRBD2 matching 9 bases. With V trimmed by 2 bases and J by 5 bases, 12 bases remained unmatched. The CDR3 has 17 residues. From germline, CDR1 is LNHDA and CDR2 SQIVND (reference sequence). CDR3: CASSISGLAGYFETQYF. The CDR3 region has the DNA TGTGCCAGTAGTATATCGGGGCTAGCGGGGTACTTTGAGACCCAGTACTTC.

V gene TRBV7-9 combines with J gene TRBJ2-7; D is ambiguous. Trimming shortened V by 2 bases and J by 6 bases, and 8 bases separated the two germline ends. This CDR3 has 12 amino acids. Germline CDR1 reads SEHNR; CDR2 reads FQNEAQ (reference sequence). The CDR3 DNA sequence: TGTGCCAGCAGCTTAAACACCCGCGAGCAGTACTTC. Translation: CASSLNTREQYF.

The chain joins TRBV18 to TRBJ2-1; 7 bases are shared with TRBD2. After removal of 2 bases from V and 2 bases from J, the junction contained 9 bases not matched to a gene. This CDR3 has 17 amino acids. Germline CDR1 is KGHSH and CDR2 is LQKENI. CDR3 nucleotides: TGTGCCAGCTCACCAGGGCCGCGGGGGACCCCCTACAATGAGCAGTTCTTC. Protein sequence: CASSPGPRGTPYNEQFF.

The chain employs TRBV5-1 and TRBJ2-2; D is possibly TRBD2 (5 bases). Per the germline V gene, CDR1 is SGHRS and CDR2 is YFSETQ. V shed 0 bases and J shed 8 bases, with 14 bases lying between them. The CDR3 length is 15 residues. Written as DNA, the CDR3 is TGCGCCAGCAGCTTGGCCTTTACTAGGCCTGGGGAGCTGTTTTTT. Residues: CASSLAFTRPGELFF.

This clone was picked up one time. The CDR3 nucleotides read TGTGCCAGCAGCCCCGGGACAGGCTTCTACACCTTC. Translating it yields CASSPGTGFYTF. The chain carries TRBV5-6 and TRBJ1-2, with TRBD1 matching over 8 bases. CDR3 length: 12 amino acids. J was trimmed by 10 bases and V by 4 bases; bases with no gene match: 6. Germline CDR1 reads SGHDT; CDR2 reads YYEEEE. The full variable domain, with the rest looked up from reference TRBV5-6 and TRBJ1-2, is DAGVTQSPTHLIKTRGQQVTLRCSPKSGHDTVSWYQQALGQGPQFIFQYYEEEERQRGNFPDRFSGHQFPNYSSELNVNALLLGDSALYLCASSPGTGFYTFGSGTRLTVV.

The chain's CDR3 is CASSLRGANEQFF. CDR3 nucleotides: TGTGCCAGCAGCTTACGGGGAGCCAATGAGCAGTTCTTC. V gene TRBV7-6 combines with J gene TRBJ2-1; D may be TRBD2 (5 bases). V lost 2 bases, J lost 6 bases, and 8 bases lay in between. This CDR3 contains 13 residues. The germline CDR1 and CDR2 sequences are SGHVS and FNYEAQ.

The V gene is TRBV4-1, the J gene TRBJ1-3; TRBD1 might be the D (5 bases). Germline CDR1 and CDR2: MGHRA and YSYEKL. CDR3 length: 16 residues. V was trimmed by 0 bases and J by 1 base, leaving 10 bases between them. In DNA form, the CDR3 reads TGCGCCAGCAGCCAAGAGCGCAGGGAATCTGGAAACACCATATATTTT. Its protein product is CASSQERRESGNTIYF.

J is TRBJ2-1 and V is TRBV20-1; weak D call: TRBD2 (6 bases). V was cut by 6 bases and J by 8 bases, with 11 bases left in between. This CDR3 has 11 amino acids. Per the germline V gene, CDR1 is DFQATT and CDR2 is SNEGSKA (reference sequence). The CDR3 spells CSAQTGDEQFF. The CDR3 DNA reads as TGCAGTGCCCAGACGGGGGATGAGCAGTTCTTC.

The chain is built from TRBV3-1 (or the pseudogene TRBV3-2) and TRBJ1-3; D is uncertain. V lost 1 base and J 4 bases, leaving 23 bases between the germline ends. Germline values: CDR1 LGHDT, CDR2 YNNKEL (reference sequence). This CDR3 spans 19 amino acids. The CDR3 region has the DNA TGTGCCAGCAGCCAAGTTGGAGTCAAGGCCTCCCGATCCGGAAACACCATATATTTT. Translating gives CASSQVGVKASRSGNTIYF.

This chain joins TRBV15 and TRBJ2-1; D is unclear. CDR3 size: 16 residues. The germline V gene has CDR1 LNHNV and CDR2 YYDKDF (reference sequence). V was pared by 0 bases and J by 4 bases, with 13 bases between. CDR3 in DNA: TGTGCCACCAGCAGAGATGCCCAGCAGGTGTACAATGAGCAGTTCTTC. As protein: CATSRDAQQVYNEQFF.

The chain links TRBV28 to TRBJ1-3; D unresolved. The CDR3 has 15 residues. Per the germline V gene, CDR1 is MDHEN and CDR2 is SYDVKM. Trimming cost V 3 bases and J 0 bases, with 9 bases left between them. CDR3 loop: CASSLVLRSGNTIYF. The CDR3 coding sequence is TGTGCCAGCAGTTTGGTTTTGCGCTCTGGAAACACCATATATTTT.

The genes are TRBV6-5 and TRBJ2-6; 7 bases fit TRBD1. The CDR3 has 15 residues. The germline CDR1 and CDR2 sequences are MNHEY and SVGAGI. V lost 5 bases, J lost 4 bases, and 5 bases stayed unmatched. This CDR3 reads CASSPQGTGANVLTF. In DNA, the CDR3 is TGTGCCAGCAGTCCACAGGGGACCGGGGCCAACGTCCTGACTTTC.

The genes are TRBV9 and TRBJ1-2; D is uncertain. CDR3 length: 14 residues. The germline CDR1 and CDR2 sequences are SGDLS and YYNGEE. Trimming removed 4 bases from V and 7 bases from J, with 17 bases in between. Written as DNA, the CDR3 is TGTGCCAGCAGCCCCGGGTCCGAAAAAGGTGGCTACACCTTC. It codes for CASSPGSEKGGYTF.

Notes on this clone: One end of the junction varies from germline; a read error may be responsible. The V gene is TRBV3-1 (or the pseudogene TRBV3-2), the J gene TRBJ1-1; TRBD1 agrees at 10 bases. The length of the CDR3 is 12 residues. In germline, CDR1 is LGHDT, CDR2 YNNKEL (reference sequence). The CDR3 is CASSQNEDRGTF. CDR3 in DNA: TGTGCCAGCAGCCAAAATGAGGACAGGGGGACTTTT.

The rearrangement links TRBV28 to TRBJ2-1; D may be TRBD2 (5 bases). The germline V gene has CDR1 MDHEN and CDR2 SYDVKM. The CDR3 length is 16 residues. Trimming left V 5 bases short and J 8 bases short, with 22 bases between. The CDR3 DNA reads TGTGCCAGCAGTCCCCCTCCAAGATCGGGGAGCGATGAGCAGTTCTTC. Translation gives CASSPPPRSGSDEQFF.

The chain couples TRBV7-9 to TRBJ2-7; D call uncertain. Per the germline V gene, CDR1 is SEHNR and CDR2 is FQNEAQ (reference sequence). This CDR3 contains 12 residues. With 5 bases removed from V and 7 bases from J, the gap between germline ends came to 12 bases. CDR3 coding DNA: TGTGCCAGCAGCCTAGGTGATAGTGAGCAGTACTTC. Amino acids: CASSLGDSEQYF.

This clone showed up just once. The V and J genes are TRBV3-1 (or the pseudogene TRBV3-2) and TRBJ1-2; 10 bases line up with TRBD1. The germline V gene has CDR1 LGHDT and CDR2 YNNKEL (reference sequence). J was trimmed by 8 bases and V by 8 bases; bases with no gene match: 11. The CDR3 is made up of 14 amino acids. The CDR3 reads CASARPGQGIGYTF. The CDR3 nucleotides read TGTGCCAGCGCCCGACCGGGACAGGGGATCGGCTACACCTTC.

The V gene is TRBV2, the J gene TRBJ2-5; possibly TRBD1 for D (6 bases). Germline loops: CDR1 SNHLY, CDR2 FYNNEI. V lost 3 bases to trimming and J lost 4 bases, with 18 bases between them. CDR3 size: 16 residues. CDR3 nucleotides: TGTGCCAGCAGTGATGGAGCGGCCCCCAGGGGAGAGACCCAGTACTTC. Encoded protein: CASSDGAAPRGETQYF.